The present T cell receptor beta chain was sequenced within a study of siplizumab effects on memory and regulatory T cells. Trimming cost V 4 bases and J 0 bases, with 4 bases left between them. Germline V gene data show CDR1 as MNHEY and CDR2 as SVGAGI. The CDR3 sequence is 13 residues long. Each sample contributed approximately 96,000 TCR templates to the assay. Method: immunoSEQ multiplex PCR; TCRdb's copy keeps in-frame clones and lacks some. The sample gives 50,000 to 75,000 clones, around 80% of which show up once; 0.42% is in the top ten. Sequencing used memory CD4+ T cells sorted from blood. The chain joins TRBV6-5 to TRBJ1-5; no clear D gene. The clonotype originates from a human donor in good health. The CDR3 reads CASSLGSNQPQHF. CDR3 bases: TGTGCCAGCAGTTTGGGTAGCAATCAGCCCCAGCATTTT.